These 22 T cell receptor beta chains were sequenced from one sample in a study of T cells in Graves' hyperthyroidism and ophthalmopathy. RNA transcripts served as the template for amplifying TCR beta CDR3 regions. An initial round of RT-PCR targeting the TCR CDR3 relied on the HTBI primer set. MiXCR was run by TCRdb on the multiplex PCR reads, yielding one entry per CDR3 protein. The table lists a few hundred thousand distinct CDR3 sequences, approximately 25% of them singletons. The sample consisted of blood. These receptor sequences come from a man aged 45 to 65 with Graves' hyperthyroidism.

The genes are TRBV11-2 and TRBJ1-6, with 7 bases matching TRBD1. The J segment lost 3 bases and the V segment lost 5 bases, leaving 7 bases of the junction unmatched. This CDR3 is built from 16 residues. Germline V gives CDR1 SGHAT, CDR2 FQNNGV. The CDR3: CASSAGQLSYNSPLHF. CDR3 DNA: TGTGCCAGCAGCGCGGGACAGTTGAGCTATAATTCACCCCTCCACTTT.

With regard to this clonotype: The CDR3 does not close with the conserved phenylalanine or tryptophan, likely indicating a read error. This chain uses TRBV5-4 with TRBJ1-1, with D unresolved. The CDR3 runs to 12 residues. V was pared by 2 bases and J by 1 base, with 3 bases between. Germline V gene data show CDR1 as SGHNT and CDR2 as YYREEE (reference sequence). CDR3 nucleotides: TGTGCCAGCAGCTTCGGGAACACTGAAGCTTTCTCT. Translation: CASSFGNTEAFS.

This clonotype was seen at least ten times. The rearrangement joins TRBV28 to TRBJ1-5; D is possibly TRBD1 (5 bases). This CDR3 comprises 13 residues. V lost 3 bases and J 5 bases, leaving 8 bases between the germline ends. Germline-derived CDR1 and CDR2 are MDHEN and SYDVKM. The chain's CDR3 is CASSFRGDQPQHF. The CDR3 DNA follows: TGTGCCAGCAGTTTTCGGGGGGATCAGCCCCAGCATTTT.

This clonotype was observed at least ten times. The gene calls are TRBV6-1 and TRBJ2-1, with D possibly TRBD1 on 5 matching bases. The V gene's germline CDR1 is MNHNS and CDR2 SASEGT. The CDR3 is made up of 15 amino acids. V lost 6 bases, J lost 7 bases, and 19 bases lay in between. The CDR3, as DNA: TGTGCCAGCAGGAAAGGGGTAGGCCTGCTGAATGAGCAGTTCTTC. This translates into CASRKGVGLLNEQFF.

This clonotype was counted a few times. The rearrangement joins TRBV20-1 to TRBJ2-1, with 9 bases aligning to TRBD2. The V segment lost 3 bases and the J segment 4 bases; nucleotides outside the gene matches: 10. Germline-derived CDR1 and CDR2 are DFQATT and SNEGSKA (reference sequence). This CDR3 spans 16 amino acids. The CDR3 region is CSASLFLAGNYNEQFF. The DNA of the CDR3 is TGCAGTGCTAGTCTCTTCCTAGCGGGAAATTACAATGAGCAGTTCTTC.

This clonotype was counted at least ten times. This chain joins TRBV3-1 and TRBJ1-1; 8 nucleotides match TRBD1. CDR1 and CDR2 from the germline V gene are LGHDT and YNNKEL (reference sequence). The V segment lost 4 bases and the J segment 6 bases; nucleotides outside the gene matches: 10. The CDR3 is made up of 15 amino acids. CDR3 region: CASSPPWTGTSEAFF. The CDR3 DNA reads as TGTGCCAGCAGCCCCCCGTGGACAGGGACGTCTGAAGCTTTCTTT.

This clonotype was detected many times. DNA of the CDR3: TGCAGTGCAGTTACGACTAGCGGGAAGAGAAGTGTCTACAATGAGCAGTTCTTC. It yields the protein CSAVTTSGKRSVYNEQFF. J is TRBJ2-1 and V is TRBV20-1; TRBD2 aligns across 11 bases. Unmatched junction bases numbered 16, after V lost 6 bases and J lost 3 bases. CDR1 is DFQATT and CDR2 is SNEGSKA in the germline V gene (reference sequence). The CDR3 extends over 18 amino acids.

This clonotype came up a few times. The genes are TRBV6-5 and TRBJ1-1, with 8 bases aligning to TRBD1. This CDR3 contains 16 residues. The germline gives CDR1 MNHEY, CDR2 SVGAGI. Trimming took 0 bases from V and 5 from J; bases not matched to a gene: 8. CDR3 DNA sequence: TGTGCCAGCAGTTACTCAACACAGGGGGTAGAGACTGAAGCTTTCTTT. Translation: CASSYSTQGVETEAFF.

The CDR3 nucleotides read TGTGCCAGCAGCATTGGACTAGAGGGGACCCAGTACTTC. It codes for CASSIGLEGTQYF. The genes are TRBV5-5 and TRBJ2-5; 7 nucleotides agree with TRBD2. V lost 4 bases, J lost 7 bases, and 7 bases stayed unmatched. CDR3 length equals 13 residues. CDR1 is SGHKS, CDR2 YYEKEE, per germline (reference sequence).

This clonotype was seen many times. This chain uses TRBV20-1 with TRBJ1-1, with 9 bases fitting TRBD1. Trimming at V came to 6 bases and at J to 0 bases, leaving 11 bases not matched to a gene. Germline assignment: CDR1 DFQATT and CDR2 SNEGSKA (reference sequence). The CDR3 is 16 residues long. The CDR3 bases are TGCAGTGCCCCTACAGGGGGCGCGGGCATGAACACTGAAGCTTTCTTT. Encoded protein: CSAPTGGAGMNTEAFF.

The chain joins TRBV6-2 or TRBV6-3 to TRBJ2-1; TRBD2 aligns across 15 bases. The V segment lost 6 bases and the J segment 6 bases; nucleotides outside the gene matches: 3. This CDR3 has 15 residues. CDR1 is MNHEY and CDR2 is SVGEGT in the germline V gene. The CDR3 DNA reads as TGTGCCAGCAGGGGGACTAGCGGGAGGAGCAATGAGCAGTTCTTC. Its protein product is CASRGTSGRSNEQFF.

The CDR3 is CASSFPARGGAGQFF. Here the CDR3 DNA reads TGTGCCAGCAGCTTCCCCGCCAGGGGGGGGGCCGGGCAGTTCTTC. V is TRBV7-9 and J is TRBJ2-1; D may be TRBD1 or TRBD2 (7 bases each). Germline CDR1 is SEHNR and CDR2 is FQNEAQ (reference sequence). The germline V and J ends were trimmed by 3 bases and 12 bases, with 21 bases remaining between them. CDR3 length equals 15 residues.

This chain uses TRBV18 with TRBJ1-4; TRBD1 matches 7 bases. Germline V gene sequence: CDR1 KGHSH, CDR2 LQKENI. The trim removed 6 bases at V and 2 bases at J, leaving 3 bases unmatched. The CDR3 has 14 amino acids. The CDR3 sequence: CASSQQGTNEKLFF. The CDR3 region has the DNA TGTGCCAGCTCTCAACAGGGGACTAATGAAAAACTGTTTTTT.

This clonotype was detected a few times. This chain joins TRBV3-1 and TRBJ2-2; the match to TRBD1 covers 9 bases. The length of the CDR3 is 19 residues. The V segment lost 0 bases and the J segment 2 bases; nucleotides outside the gene matches: 10. Germline V gives CDR1 LGHDT, CDR2 YNNKEL (reference sequence). The CDR3 sequence: CASSQDGRWTGVNTGELFF. DNA for the CDR3: TGTGCCAGCAGCCAAGACGGGAGATGGACAGGGGTAAACACCGGGGAGCTGTTTTTT.

J is TRBJ2-7 and V is TRBV6-5; perhaps TRBD1 as D (6 bases). V was clipped by 0 bases and J by 2 bases, with 20 bases between them. The CDR3 runs to 18 residues. Germline V gene sequence: CDR1 MNHEY, CDR2 SVGAGI. CDR3 bases: TGTGCCAGCAGTTACTCGAAGGACAGCAGCCAGTTAACCTACGAGCAGTACTTC. Translating it yields CASSYSKDSSQLTYEQYF.

This clonotype was observed at least ten times. The chain employs TRBV12-3 or TRBV12-4 and TRBJ2-1, with TRBD2 as a possible D gene (6 bases). The CDR3 is made up of 13 amino acids. Trimming left V 6 bases short and J 9 bases short, with 15 bases between. The CDR3 loop is CASSLGTAGEQFF. CDR3 sequence (DNA): TGTGCCAGCAGCCTCGGGACTGCGGGTGAGCAGTTCTTC.

V and J are TRBV15 and TRBJ2-5, with D unclear. V lost 5 bases and J 2 bases, leaving 6 bases between the germline ends. This CDR3 has 12 residues. Germline V gives CDR1 LNHNV, CDR2 YYDKDF (reference sequence). The CDR3 nucleotides read TGTGCCACCAGCCGAGCTCAAGAGACCCAGTACTTC. It specifies CATSRAQETQYF.

The chain employs TRBV3-1 and TRBJ2-1; D may be TRBD1 (6 bases). Trimming removed 5 bases from V and 9 bases from J, with 8 bases in between. CDR1 and CDR2 from the germline V gene are LGHDT and YNNKEL (reference sequence). The CDR3 spans 11 residues. In DNA form, the CDR3 reads TGTGCCAGCAGCGTAGGGGGTGAGCAGTTCTTC. Translating gives CASSVGGEQFF.

This clonotype was recorded many times. The chain has TRBV6-1 and TRBJ1-1, with no clear D. Germline values: CDR1 MNHNS, CDR2 SASEGT. V was pared by 8 bases and J by 5 bases, with 21 bases between. The CDR3 loop spans 15 amino acids. The CDR3 sequence is CASWGMNPDQTEAFF. CDR3 nucleotides: TGTGCCAGCTGGGGAATGAACCCCGACCAAACTGAAGCTTTCTTT.

The sample holds a few counts of this clonotype. This sequence joins TRBV5-1 and TRBJ1-1; no definite D call. V shed 1 base and J shed 2 bases, with 9 bases lying between them. The length of the CDR3 is 14 residues. From germline, CDR1 is SGHRS and CDR2 YFSETQ. The CDR3 protein is CASSLFLGNTEAFF. The CDR3 coding sequence is TGCGCCAGCAGCTTGTTTTTGGGAAACACTGAAGCTTTCTTT.

A word on this clonotype: Possible read error: a much larger clone is one base away. V is TRBV18 and J is TRBJ1-1; D not resolved. Germline values: CDR1 KGHSH, CDR2 LQKENI. V gave up 1 base and J gave up 6 bases, with 12 bases separating them. CDR3 length: 14 amino acids. The CDR3 region has the DNA TGTGCCAGCTCACCACAGTGGTCGTCCGCTGAAGCTTTCTTT. Its translation is CASSPQWSSAEAFF.

Only a few counts were recorded for this clonotype. The chain joins TRBV20-1 to TRBJ2-3; 13 nucleotides match TRBD2. V trimming: 8 bases; J trimming: 4 bases; junction bases outside the gene matches: 6. This CDR3 contains 14 residues. CDR1 and CDR2 from the germline V gene are DFQATT and SNEGSKA (reference sequence). CDR3: CSYGLAGASDTQYF. CDR3 DNA: TGCAGTTATGGACTAGCGGGAGCCTCAGATACGCAGTATTTT.